This T cell receptor (beta chain) stems from a study of T cell changes during pregnancy in multiple sclerosis. V was cut by 4 bases and J by 2 bases, with 9 bases left in between. Looked up from germline, CDR1 is LNHDA and CDR2 is SQIVND (reference sequence). This CDR3 is 13 amino acids long. Only in-frame clones appear in the TCRdb table, and some are missing; sequencing was by immunoSEQ multiplex PCR. Of around 55,000 clones in the sample, just under 90% were seen once. Sequences were derived from CD4+ T cells from peripheral blood mononuclear cells, sampled in the first trimester of pregnancy. The chain uses TRBV19 and TRBJ2-7; D possibly corresponds to TRBD1 (6 bases). This clonotype was sampled from a female donor with multiple sclerosis, enrolled in a pregnancy study. This CDR3 reads CASSKGVTYEQYF. CDR3 bases: TGTGCCAGTAGTAAGGGGGTGACCTACGAGCAGTACTTC.